The 15 T cell receptor beta chains below were found in one sample sequenced in a study of T cells of healthy individuals (dated by TCRdb to the late 2010s). Receptor libraries were prepared by 5' RACE. Sequencing used an Illumina MiSeq. TCRdb reworked the public reads: Q25 trimming with fastp, MiXCR clone assembly, productive beta chains retained. Rows are combined by CDR3 protein, so each entry shows the most common genes and DNA. This sample has around 79,000 distinct CDR3 sequences in its table, and approximately 5.4% of those were observed once. The ten biggest clones cover roughly 7.1% of the sample. Every receptor here comes from a female donor in good health.

The V gene is TRBV19, the J gene TRBJ2-2; 11 nucleotides align to TRBD2. Trimming took 8 bases from V and 6 from J; bases not matched to a gene: 14. The CDR3 extends over 17 amino acids. The germline gives CDR1 LNHDA, CDR2 SQIVND (reference sequence). As DNA, the CDR3 is TGTGCCAGTGTGAGGCAACTAGCGGGAGTCGCCCCCGGGGAGCTGTTTTTT. Translating gives CASVRQLAGVAPGELFF.

This clonotype has a count of ten or more. The V call is TRBV7-9, the J call TRBJ1-1; 7 bases match TRBD1. The V segment lost 5 bases and the J segment 6 bases; nucleotides outside the gene matches: 9. Germline V lookup: CDR1 SEHNR, CDR2 FQNEAQ (reference sequence). CDR3 length: 14 amino acids. CDR3 sequence reads: CASSPRQGSAEAFF. As DNA, the CDR3 is TGTGCCAGCAGCCCGAGACAGGGTTCAGCTGAAGCTTTCTTT. The full variable domain, rest sourced from reference TRBV7-9 and TRBJ1-1, is DTGVSQNPRHKITKRGQNVTFRCDPISEHNRLYWYRQTLGQGPEFLTYFQNEAQLEKSRLLSDRFSAERPKGSFSTLEIQRTEQGDSAMYLCASSPRQGSAEAFFGQGTRLTVV.

The chain joins TRBV5-4 to TRBJ1-6; D perhaps matches TRBD1 (5 bases). Germline CDR1 reads SGHNT; CDR2 reads YYREEE (reference sequence). CDR3 length equals 15 residues. The V end was cut by 4 bases, the J end by 5 bases, with 13 bases between. DNA of the CDR3: TGTGCCAGCAGCGGACGGGACGTACATAATTCACCCCTCCACTTT. This translates into CASSGRDVHNSPLHF.

This clonotype was seen many times. The rearrangement links TRBV28 to TRBJ2-5; D gene ambiguous. CDR1 is MDHEN and CDR2 is SYDVKM in the germline V gene. Trimming took off 2 bases at V and 5 bases at J, with 12 bases between the two ends. The CDR3 spans 14 residues. This CDR3 is CASSLRELRETQYF. In DNA form, the CDR3 reads TGTGCCAGCAGTTTAAGAGAGCTCCGCGAGACCCAGTACTTC.

There are many counts of this clonotype. The rearrangement links TRBV7-2 to TRBJ2-2; TRBD2 matches at 11 bases. Unmatched junction bases numbered 5, after V lost 6 bases and J lost 2 bases. This CDR3 has 16 amino acids. Germline V gives CDR1 SGHTA, CDR2 FQGNSA. The CDR3 region has the DNA TGTGCCAGCAGATTTGGGACTAGCGGTAACACCGGGGAGCTGTTTTTT. Its translation is CASRFGTSGNTGELFF.

There are many counts of this clonotype. The chain combines TRBV7-3 with TRBJ1-1; D call uncertain. V was pared by 5 bases and J by 1 base, with 11 bases between. CDR3 length equals 14 residues. Germline loops: CDR1 SGHTA, CDR2 FQGTGA. In DNA, the CDR3 is TGTGCCAGCAGCAACCCGACCTCGAACACTGAAGCTTTCTTT. Its translation is CASSNPTSNTEAFF.

The V call is TRBV5-1, the J call TRBJ1-2, with D tentatively TRBD1 (5 bases). Trimming took off 5 bases at V and 8 bases at J, with 16 bases between the two ends. Germline loops: CDR1 SGHRS, CDR2 YFSETQ. This CDR3 is 13 amino acids long. CDR3 DNA sequence: TGCGCCAGCAGTGTTGGGACCGCACTCGGCTACACCTTC. Translated: CASSVGTALGYTF. The whole variable domain, filled in from reference TRBV5-1 and TRBJ1-2, reads KAGVTQTPRYLIKTRGQQVTLSCSPISGHRSVSWYQQTPGQGLQFLFEYFSETQRNKGNFPGRFSGRQFSNSRSEMNVSTLELGDSALYLCASSVGTALGYTFGSGTRLTVV.

This clonotype was recorded at least ten times. This chain links TRBV20-1 with TRBJ2-1; D is perhaps TRBD1 or TRBD2 (6 bases each). The germline V gene has CDR1 DFQATT and CDR2 SNEGSKA (reference sequence). This CDR3 spans 18 amino acids. Trimming shortened V by 0 bases and J by 0 bases, and 18 bases separated the two germline ends. CDR3 nucleotides: TGCAGTGCTAGAGATCCGGGGGTAGCGGACAGCTCCTACAATGAGCAGTTCTTC. Translation: CSARDPGVADSSYNEQFF.

In its sample, this clonotype was seen a few times. The chain links TRBV5-4 to TRBJ2-7; D is possibly TRBD1 (5 bases). Germline V gives CDR1 SGHNT, CDR2 YYREEE (reference sequence). V lost 0 bases and J lost 3, with 13 bases in between. CDR3 size: 15 residues. CDR3: CASSLADSSFYEQYF. The CDR3 DNA follows: TGTGCCAGCAGCTTGGCCGACAGTAGTTTCTACGAGCAGTACTTC.

This clonotype was counted at least ten times. The CDR3 loop reads CASSVRTGGIEQYF. The DNA of the CDR3 is TGTGCCAGCAGCGTGCGGACAGGGGGAATCGAGCAGTACTTC. V gene TRBV12-3 or TRBV12-4 combines with J gene TRBJ2-7; 10 bases line up with TRBD1. This CDR3 has 14 residues. V shed 6 bases, J shed 6 bases, and the junction held 8 bases outside the gene matches.

This clonotype was seen more than once but under ten times. The CDR3 nucleotides are TGCGCCAGCAGCCAACCAGGGAAGGGACTGGGGGGATTCTTT. This codes for CASSQPGKGLGGFF. The chain combines TRBV4-1 with TRBJ1-1; perhaps TRBD1 as D (5 bases). The CDR3 is 14 amino acids. The germline gives CDR1 MGHRA, CDR2 YSYEKL. Between the trimmed V and J ends, which lost 2 bases and 14 bases, there was a span of 21 bases.

This clonotype was seen at least ten times. The chain couples TRBV7-3 to TRBJ2-5, with D possibly being TRBD2 (6 bases). CDR3 length equals 13 residues. Trimming pared 3 bases from V and 4 bases from J, leaving 9 bases between. Germline V gene data show CDR1 as SGHTA and CDR2 as FQGTGA. CDR3 protein: CASSLGGRETQYF. The CDR3 DNA sequence: TGTGCCAGCAGCTTGGGAGGAAGAGAGACCCAGTACTTC.

This clonotype was seen ten or more times. The chain combines TRBV13 with TRBJ2-5, with 7 nucleotides matching TRBD2. Germline CDR1 PRHDT, CDR2 FYEKMQ (reference sequence). After removal of 4 bases from V and 6 bases from J, the junction contained 11 bases not matched to a gene. The CDR3 has 15 residues. Written as DNA, the CDR3 is TGTGCCAGCAGCTCTTGGCGGGGGTCTGGGAAGACCCAGTACTTC. It codes for CASSSWRGSGKTQYF.

Written as DNA, the CDR3 is TGTGCCAGCAGCCAAGCGGGACTAGCGGTTCCACTAGAGACCCAGTACTTC. Translation: CASSQAGLAVPLETQYF. The chain employs TRBV4-2 and TRBJ2-5, with 11 positions matching TRBD2. CDR3 length equals 17 residues. With V trimmed by 1 base and J by 4 bases, 8 bases remained unmatched. In germline, CDR1 is LGHNA, CDR2 YNFKEQ.

This clonotype was detected ten times or more. V and J are TRBV2 and TRBJ1-4; D remains ambiguous. Per germline, CDR1 SNHLY and CDR2 FYNNEI. The CDR3 spans 13 residues. V gave up 8 bases and J gave up 5 bases, with 12 bases separating them. The CDR3 DNA reads as TGTGCCAGCGAAGGACGGCAAAATGAAAAACTGTTTTTT. Translation gives CASEGRQNEKLFF.